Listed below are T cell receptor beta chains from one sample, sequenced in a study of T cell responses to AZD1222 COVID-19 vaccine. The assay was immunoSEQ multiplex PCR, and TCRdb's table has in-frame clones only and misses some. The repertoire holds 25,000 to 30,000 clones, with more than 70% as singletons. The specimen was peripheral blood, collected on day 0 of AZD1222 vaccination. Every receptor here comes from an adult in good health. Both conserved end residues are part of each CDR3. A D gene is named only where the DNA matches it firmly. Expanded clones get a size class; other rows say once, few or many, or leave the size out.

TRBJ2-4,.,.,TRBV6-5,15,TGTGCCAGCAGTCCGCGGACGTCAGCCAAAAACATTCAGTACTTC,CASSPRTSAKNIQYF
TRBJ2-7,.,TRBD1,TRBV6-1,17,TGTGCCAGCAGTGCCGGGACAGGGGACCCTCGGGCCCACGAGCAGTACTTC,CASSAGTGDPRAHEQYF
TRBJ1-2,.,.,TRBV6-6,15,TGTGCCAGCTTTAGGGAAGGGGAAGGAGGCTATGGCTACACCTTC,CASFREGEGGYGYTF
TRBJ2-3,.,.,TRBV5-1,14,TGCGCCAGCAGCCTTGCCTCACGCACAGATACGCAGTATTTT,CASSLASRTDTQYF
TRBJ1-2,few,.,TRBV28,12,TGTGCCAGCAGGGACGCAAACTATGGCTACACCTTC,CASRDANYGYTF
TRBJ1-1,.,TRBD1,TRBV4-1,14,TGCGCCAGCAGATACATGCAGGGGGACACTGAAGCTTTCTTT,CASRYMQGDTEAFF
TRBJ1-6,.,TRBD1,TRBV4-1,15,TGCGCCAGCAGCCACGTTGGACAGGGGATGCCACCCCTCCACTTT,CASSHVGQGMPPLHF
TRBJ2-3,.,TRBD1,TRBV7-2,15,TGTGCCAGCAGCCCCCGACAGGGGCCCACAGATACGCAGTATTTT,CASSPRQGPTDTQYF
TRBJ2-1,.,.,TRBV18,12,TGTGCCAGCTCACCACGTAGGGATGAGCAGTTCTTC,CASSPRRDEQFF
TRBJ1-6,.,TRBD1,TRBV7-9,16,TGTGCCAGCAGCGTTGGTGGGGGGACAGGGTTTTCACCCCTCCACTTT,CASSVGGGTGFSPLHF
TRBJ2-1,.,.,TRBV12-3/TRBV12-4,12,TGTGCCAGCAGTCCGCTCGTGAATTCGCAGTTCTTC,CASSPLVNSQFF
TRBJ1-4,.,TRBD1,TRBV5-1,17,TGCGCCAGCAGCTTGATGGGACAGGGTCTGTCACGAGAAAAACTGTTTTTT,CASSLMGQGLSREKLFF
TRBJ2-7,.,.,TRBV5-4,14,TGTGCCAGCAGCTTGCGGGGGGCGTCCTACGAGCAGTACTTC,CASSLRGASYEQYF
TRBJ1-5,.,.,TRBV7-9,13,TGTGCCTCCAACGGGGGCCTCAATCAGCCCCAGCATTTT,CASNGGLNQPQHF
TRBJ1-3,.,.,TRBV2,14,TGTGCCAGCTGTTCCGGGACAACTGGAAACACCATATATTTT,CASCSGTTGNTIYF
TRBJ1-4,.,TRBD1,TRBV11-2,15,TGTGCCAGCAGCTTAGATCCCAGGGGGGGTGAAAAACTGTTTTTT,CASSLDPRGGEKLFF
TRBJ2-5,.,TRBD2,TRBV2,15,TGTGCCAGCGTCTATAGCGGGGCCGCGACAGAGACCCAGTACTTC,CASVYSGAATETQYF
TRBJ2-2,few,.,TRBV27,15,TGTGCCAGCAGTTTAAGAGGGGGTAGCACCGGGGAGCTGTTTTTT,CASSLRGGSTGELFF
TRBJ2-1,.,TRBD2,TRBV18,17,TGTGCCAGCTCACCACCTTTACGGCTAGCGGGTAAGGATGAGCAGTTCTTC,CASSPPLRLAGKDEQFF
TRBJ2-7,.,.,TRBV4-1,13,TGCGCCAGCAGCCAAGAAGTAAGCTACGAGCAGTACTTC,CASSQEVSYEQYF
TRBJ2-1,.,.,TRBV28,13,TGTGCCAGCAGTCCAGGCGGAGGCAATGAGCAGTTCTTC,CASSPGGGNEQFF
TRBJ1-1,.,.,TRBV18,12,TGTGCCAGCTCACCCGACCTGTATGAAGCTTTCTTT,CASSPDLYEAFF
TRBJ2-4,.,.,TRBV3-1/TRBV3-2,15,TGTGCCAGCAGCCAAGACTCGGGACAAAAGAACATTCAGTACTTC,CASSQDSGQKNIQYF
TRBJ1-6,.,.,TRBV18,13,TGTGCCAGCTCACCACCCGGGACGCCCAGACTCCACTTT,CASSPPGTPRLHF
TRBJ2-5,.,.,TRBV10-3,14,TGTGCCATCAGTGAGTGGGAGGAAGAAGAGACCCAGTACTTC,CAISEWEEEETQYF
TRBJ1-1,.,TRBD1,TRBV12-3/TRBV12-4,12,TGTGCCAGCAGTCGACAGGGTTCTGAAGCTTTCTTT,CASSRQGSEAFF